A single sample is the source of the 30 T cell receptor beta chains below, sequenced in a study of T-cell reconstitution after alpha-beta-depleted transplantation in children. Construction of the TCRbeta library involved unique molecular identifiers. TCRdb independently ran MiXCR on the PCR reads; one entry per CDR3 protein. The sample yields 500,000 to 600,000 distinct CDR3 sequences, 27% seen once. Sequencing was performed on PBMCs, taken before TCRalphabeta/CD19-depleted stem cell transplant. These receptors all stem from a boy younger than two with Wiskott-Aldrich syndrome, due to receive a stem cell transplant.

V usage is TRBV20-1 and J usage is TRBJ2-1; the match to TRBD2 covers 8 bases. The germline CDR1 and CDR2 sequences are DFQATT and SNEGSKA (reference sequence). The CDR3 covers 15 residues. With 6 bases clipped from V and 7 bases from J, the junction kept 14 bases outside the gene matches. CDR3 residues: CSAGRPSGSQNEQFF. DNA of the CDR3: TGCAGTGCGGGAAGACCGAGCGGGAGTCAAAATGAGCAGTTCTTC.

This CDR3 is CASTTASGTGTDTQYF. The CDR3 DNA sequence: TGTGCCAGCACCACAGCCTCCGGGACAGGGACAGATACGCAGTATTTT. The chain employs TRBV27 and TRBJ2-3, with 9 bases identical to TRBD1. V lost 7 bases and J lost 3; bases outside the gene matches: 11. Germline assignment: CDR1 MNHEY and CDR2 SMNVEV (reference sequence). CDR3 size: 16 residues.

This chain connects TRBV14 to TRBJ2-1, with D maybe TRBD2 (6 bases). Germline values: CDR1 SGHDN, CDR2 FVKESK. This CDR3 spans 15 amino acids. Deletions cut 4 bases from V and 10 bases from J, with 20 bases between. The CDR3 region has the DNA TGTGCCAGCAGCCCGGGAGTAAAAGCGGTCGGCGAGCAGTTCTTC. This translates into CASSPGVKAVGEQFF.

This clonotype was picked up a small number of times. The gene calls are TRBV5-1 and TRBJ2-1, with 9 bases identical to TRBD2. J lost 5 bases, V lost 4 bases, and 7 bases had no gene match. This CDR3 region has 15 residues. Germline CDR1 SGHRS, CDR2 YFSETQ. The DNA for the CDR3 is TGCGCCAGCAGCCCAGGACTAGCGATAGACAATGAGCAGTTCTTC. The encoded protein is CASSPGLAIDNEQFF.

This clonotype was counted only a few times. The V and J genes are TRBV12-3 or TRBV12-4 and TRBJ2-5, with D perhaps TRBD1 (5 bases). This CDR3 has 11 amino acids. V gave up 6 bases and J gave up 7 bases, with 9 bases separating them. CDR3 DNA: TGTGCCAGCAGCACTACAGGGACCCAGTACTTC. Translation gives CASSTTGTQYF.

V and J are TRBV5-1 and TRBJ2-3; 9 nucleotides agree with TRBD1. Germline V gives CDR1 SGHRS, CDR2 YFSETQ. J gave up 6 bases and V 0 bases, and 5 bases lay outside the gene matches. This CDR3 has 15 amino acids. The CDR3 DNA sequence: TGCGCCAGCAGCTTGGAAACAGGGGGCCGGGATACGCAGTATTTT. Encoded protein: CASSLETGGRDTQYF.

The chain uses TRBV5-1 and TRBJ1-1, with a tentative D call TRBD1 (6 bases). Germline CDR1 reads SGHRS; CDR2 reads YFSETQ. The V gene lost 3 bases and the J gene lost 9 bases, with 9 bases spanning the gap. This CDR3 has 11 residues. CDR3 region: CASSSDRKAFF. DNA for the CDR3: TGCGCCAGCAGCTCCGACAGGAAAGCTTTCTTT.

This clonotype was seen a handful of times. V is TRBV28 and J is TRBJ2-3; TRBD2 aligns across 8 bases. The V segment lost 7 bases and the J segment 2 bases; nucleotides outside the gene matches: 5. This CDR3 has 14 amino acids. Germline CDR1 MDHEN, CDR2 SYDVKM. The CDR3 protein is CASTPGGPTDTQYF. The CDR3 DNA sequence: TGTGCCAGCACCCCGGGGGGGCCCACAGATACGCAGTATTTT.

This clonotype was seen only a few times. This chain connects TRBV20-1 to TRBJ2-1; D is ambiguous. From germline, CDR1 is DFQATT and CDR2 SNEGSKA (reference sequence). V gave up 6 bases and J gave up 12 bases, with 15 bases separating them. The CDR3 has 11 amino acids. CDR3 sequence (DNA): TGCAGTGCCGACCTACCCTCGGGGCAGTTCTTC. It encodes CSADLPSGQFF.

This chain uses TRBV4-1 with TRBJ2-1; the match to TRBD2 covers 8 bases. Germline CDR1 reads MGHRA; CDR2 reads YSYEKL. The CDR3 consists of 16 residues. The V gene end was trimmed by 4 bases and the J gene end by 6 bases; junction bases not matched to a gene: 11. CDR3 nucleotide sequence: TGCGCCAGCAGCCTCCAGGGCGCTAGCGGGCTCAATGAGCAGTTCTTC. Translation gives CASSLQGASGLNEQFF.

The rearrangement uses TRBV28 and TRBJ2-7; tentatively, D is TRBD1 or TRBD2 (5 bases each). Trimming shortened V by 5 bases and J by 1 base, and 15 bases separated the two germline ends. Germline CDR1 MDHEN, CDR2 SYDVKM. The CDR3 extends over 15 amino acids. The DNA of the CDR3 is TGTGCCAGCAGTACTGGGGGTATTAGGTCCTACGAGCAGTACTTC. As protein: CASSTGGIRSYEQYF.

J is TRBJ1-2 and V is TRBV5-6; unclear D gene. The germline CDR1 and CDR2 sequences are SGHDT and YYEEEE. The CDR3 runs 12 residues. The germline V and J ends were trimmed by 0 bases and 10 bases, with 10 bases remaining between them. Here the CDR3 reads CASSLGQTTYTF. The CDR3 coding sequence is TGTGCCAGCAGCTTGGGGCAGACGACCTACACCTTC.

The table lists this clonotype with a few counts. The rearrangement joins TRBV12-3 or TRBV12-4 to TRBJ2-5; the D gene is possibly TRBD2 (6 bases). The CDR3 is 15 amino acids. V lost 4 bases and J lost 3, with 15 bases in between. The CDR3 sequence: CASSSYAGREETQYF. The DNA for the CDR3 is TGTGCCAGCAGTTCTTACGCGGGACGGGAAGAGACCCAGTACTTC.

V usage is TRBV29-1 and J usage is TRBJ1-2; 7 bases are a match to TRBD1. The V gene end was trimmed by 3 bases and the J gene end by 4 bases; junction bases not matched to a gene: 8. The CDR3 length is 14 residues. Germline loops: CDR1 SQVTM, CDR2 ANQGSEA. As DNA, the CDR3 is TGCAGCGTTGAGGTTCGCGGGACAGCCTATGGCTACACCTTC. Translated: CSVEVRGTAYGYTF.

The V and J genes are TRBV12-3 or TRBV12-4 and TRBJ2-1, with D uncertain. The length of the CDR3 is 15 residues. Trimming pared 1 base from V and 0 bases from J, leaving 7 bases between. The CDR3 DNA is TGTGCCAGCAGTTTAGATACGCTCTCCTACAATGAGCAGTTCTTC. It encodes CASSLDTLSYNEQFF.

The chain couples TRBV27 to TRBJ1-4; tentatively, D is TRBD1 (6 bases). This CDR3 contains 14 residues. The germline V and J ends were trimmed by 2 bases and 8 bases, with 12 bases remaining between them. CDR1 MNHEY and CDR2 SMNVEV come from the germline V gene (reference sequence). CDR3 residues: CASSLTRGEEKLFF. CDR3 in DNA: TGTGCCAGCAGTTTAACCAGGGGTGAGGAAAAACTGTTTTTT. The variable domain in full, with the rest retrieved from reference TRBV27 and TRBJ1-4, is EAQVTQNPRYLITVTGKKLTVTCSQNMNHEYMSWYRQDPGLGLRQIYYSMNVEVTDKGDVPEGYKVSRKEKRNFPLILESPSPNQTSLYFCASSLTRGEEKLFFGSGTQLSVL.

The chain employs TRBV5-1 and TRBJ2-3, with 8 positions matching TRBD2. V lost 3 bases to trimming and J lost 0 bases; unmatched junction nucleotides: 27. Germline V gene data show CDR1 as SGHRS and CDR2 as YFSETQ. The CDR3 contains 23 residues. As DNA, the CDR3 is TGCGCCAGCAGCTGGACCCCGGTCCTAGCGGGCAGATTCGGTTTGGGAAGCACAGATACGCAGTATTTT. It encodes CASSWTPVLAGRFGLGSTDTQYF.

In its sample, this clonotype was seen a few times. V is TRBV5-1 and J is TRBJ2-3; D perhaps matches TRBD2 (5 bases). Germline CDR1 SGHRS, CDR2 YFSETQ. The V and J ends lost 3 bases and 4 bases respectively, with 12 bases between them. CDR3 length equals 14 residues. CDR3 coding DNA: TGCGCCAGCAGCTCCCTCAGCGGTTCAGATACGCAGTATTTT. Translated: CASSSLSGSDTQYF.

The chain is built from TRBV20-1 and TRBJ1-6, with D unresolved. The CDR3 is 14 amino acids. V lost 0 bases to trimming and J lost 5 bases, with 8 bases between them. CDR1 is DFQATT, CDR2 SNEGSKA, per germline (reference sequence). In DNA, the CDR3 is TGCAGTGCTAGAGATACCCGGGATAATTCACCCCTCCACTTT. Translation: CSARDTRDNSPLHF.

The J gene is TRBJ1-1, the V gene TRBV4-1, with 7 positions matching TRBD1. Germline V lookup: CDR1 MGHRA, CDR2 YSYEKL. V lost 2 bases, J lost 2 bases, and 5 bases stayed unmatched. The CDR3 consists of 15 residues. The DNA for the CDR3 is TGCGCCAGCAGCCAATTTCGGGACAGCAACACTGAAGCTTTCTTT. Protein sequence: CASSQFRDSNTEAFF.

The chain couples TRBV12-3 or TRBV12-4 to TRBJ1-5; 7 bases map to TRBD1. J lost 3 bases, V lost 1 base, and 6 bases had no gene match. The CDR3 is made up of 16 amino acids. This CDR3 is CASSLGAGGDNQPQHF. CDR3 bases: TGTGCCAGCAGTTTAGGGGCAGGGGGGGACAATCAGCCCCAGCATTTT.

This clonotype was counted only a few times. The rearrangement uses TRBV5-1 and TRBJ2-1; TRBD2 matches at 7 bases. The trim removed 7 bases at V and 4 bases at J, leaving 11 bases unmatched. The germline V gene has CDR1 SGHRS and CDR2 YFSETQ. The CDR3 extends over 15 amino acids. CDR3 region: CASEGGLAEYNEQFF. The CDR3 bases are TGCGCCAGCGAAGGAGGGCTAGCGGAATACAATGAGCAGTTCTTC.

With respect to this clonotype: The conserved final phenylalanine or tryptophan is absent from the CDR3, which likely points to a read error. The rearrangement links TRBV2 to TRBJ2-5, with D perhaps given as TRBD1 or TRBD2 (5 bases each). This CDR3 contains 15 residues. CDR1 and CDR2 from the germline V gene are SNHLY and FYNNEI. V shed 5 bases and J shed 5 bases, with 18 bases lying between them. The CDR3, as DNA: TGTGCCAGCAGTTACCGGGACGCACTAGGCGAGACCCAGTACTTA. Translation gives CASSYRDALGETQYL.

This clonotype was counted between two and nine times. The chain links TRBV6-5 to TRBJ1-5; D not certain. In germline, CDR1 is MNHEY, CDR2 SVGAGI. The CDR3 contains 15 residues. The V and J ends lost 0 bases and 2 bases respectively, with 8 bases between them. DNA for the CDR3: TGTGCCAGCAGTTACTCGAGAAGGGGCAATCAGCCCCAGCATTTT. It is translated as CASSYSRRGNQPQHF.

This clonotype has just a few counts. The chain recombines TRBV6-2 or TRBV6-3 with TRBJ2-2, with a weak D call TRBD2 (5 bases). The CDR3 loop spans 14 amino acids. Germline V gene data show CDR1 as MNHEY and CDR2 as SVGEGT. V lost 2 bases and J 6 bases, leaving 10 bases between the germline ends. The CDR3 region has the DNA TGTGCCAGCAGTTACGAGGCGGAGGCCGGGGAGCTGTTTTTT. This sequence encodes CASSYEAEAGELFF.

This sequence joins TRBV28 and TRBJ2-7, with D perhaps matching TRBD1 (6 bases). CDR1 and CDR2 from the germline V gene are MDHEN and SYDVKM. The CDR3 extends over 15 amino acids. The germline V and J ends were trimmed by 8 bases and 0 bases, with 17 bases remaining between them. The CDR3 sequence is CASGNMGQASYEQYF. The DNA of the CDR3 is TGTGCCAGCGGAAATATGGGACAAGCCTCCTACGAGCAGTACTTC. Filled out from reference TRBV28 and TRBJ2-7, the complete variable domain reads DVKVTQSSRYLVKRTGEKVFLECVQDMDHENMFWYRQDPGLGLRLIYFSYDVKMKEKGDIPEGYSVSREKKERFSLILESASTNQTSMYLCASGNMGQASYEQYFGPGTRLTVT.

This clonotype was detected a few times. The chain carries TRBV20-1 and TRBJ2-3; 10 bases are a match to TRBD2. Germline CDR1 is DFQATT and CDR2 is SNEGSKA (reference sequence). This CDR3 is 14 amino acids long. V gave up 6 bases and J gave up 2 bases; unmatched junction bases: 5. CDR3 nucleotides: TGCAGTGCCAAACTAGCGGGAAACACAGATACGCAGTATTTT. It is translated as CSAKLAGNTDTQYF.

A few counts support this clonotype. V gene TRBV6-2 or TRBV6-3 combines with J gene TRBJ2-1, with 9 bases lining up with TRBD2. The V gene's germline CDR1 is MNHEY and CDR2 SVGEGT. The V segment lost 5 bases and the J segment 6 bases; nucleotides outside the gene matches: 14. This CDR3 region has 17 residues. CDR3 bases: TGTGCCAGCAGTCCAGAGGCACCGGGACTAGCCGTCAATGAGCAGTTCTTC. Protein sequence: CASSPEAPGLAVNEQFF.

The rearrangement links TRBV7-9 to TRBJ2-2; possibly TRBD1 or TRBD2 for D (5 bases each). Trimming cost V 7 bases and J 1 base, with 10 bases left between them. This CDR3 comprises 14 residues. Germline values: CDR1 SEHNR, CDR2 FQNEAQ (reference sequence). CDR3 in amino acids: CASTGTVNTGELFF. CDR3 sequence (DNA): TGTGCCAGCACCGGGACGGTGAACACCGGGGAGCTGTTTTTT.

This clonotype was observed a few times. The gene calls are TRBV5-1 and TRBJ1-1, with D maybe TRBD1 (5 bases). CDR1 and CDR2 (germline): SGHRS, YFSETQ. V lost 1 base to trimming and J lost 1 base, with 11 bases between them. The CDR3 extends over 15 amino acids. For the CDR3, the DNA is TGCGCCAGCAGCTTGATAGTGGGGGAGAACACTGAAGCTTTCTTT. Amino acids: CASSLIVGENTEAFF.